The clone carrying this T cell receptor (beta chain) was recorded many times. This record belongs to a study of low-dose radiotherapy and immunotherapy resistance in tumors. As to time point: before trial treatment. TRAV and TRBV primers primed cDNA for both TCRalpha and TCRbeta. The authors amplified TCRs for around 20 PCR cycles with a constant-region primer and a V-primer adapter. TCRdb re-called the reads with MiXCR, one entry per CDR3 protein. The sample contains about 60,000 distinct CDR3 sequences, 20% to 25% of which appear only once. CDR3 length: 15 amino acids. After removal of 6 bases from V and 6 bases from J, the junction contained 11 bases not matched to a gene.

The chain couples TRBV12-3 or TRBV12-4 to TRBJ2-1; 7 positions match TRBD2. This receptor was identified in a male donor with prostate cancer. The specimen was PBMCs, collected before treatment. Here the CDR3 DNA reads TGTGCCAGCAGCCTCCGGGGAGCGGGGCTCAATGAGCAGTTCTTC. Amino acid sequence: CASSLRGAGLNEQFF.